The next 3 T cell receptor beta chains were all read from a single sample in a study of T-cell memory formation after mild COVID-19. TCRdb redid the calling of the 5' RACE reads with MiXCR, one entry per CDR3 protein. This table has a few hundred thousand distinct CDR3 sequences, around 20% appearing once. The sequenced sample was PBMCs or a T cell subset sorted from them (not recorded which). The receptor set was obtained from a man younger than 30 who had mild COVID-19 (a few samples of this study predate the infection). Cell type and time point are not known.

The chain has TRBV20-1 and TRBJ1-3, with 7 bases aligning to TRBD1. This CDR3 is built from 14 residues. CDR1 is DFQATT and CDR2 is SNEGSKA in the germline V gene (reference sequence). The ends lost 2 bases at V and 4 bases at J; junction bases unmatched: 5. For the CDR3, the DNA is TGCAGTGCTAGAATTACAGGGGAAGGAAACACCATATATTTT. It encodes CSARITGEGNTIYF.

The chain recombines TRBV4-1 with TRBJ1-6; D possibly corresponds to TRBD1 (5 bases). V gave up 4 bases and J gave up 7 bases, with 14 bases separating them. CDR3 length: 15 residues. Looked up from germline, CDR1 is MGHRA and CDR2 is YSYEKL. The CDR3 coding sequence is TGCGCCAGCAGCCTGGGGCAGGCTGGGAATTCACCCCTCCACTTT. Protein: CASSLGQAGNSPLHF.

This clonotype was picked up a small number of times. V usage is TRBV24-1 and J usage is TRBJ2-1; no clear D. The ends were cut back, 3 bases at V and 3 bases at J, with 2 bases in the middle. The CDR3 runs 12 residues. In germline, CDR1 is KGHDR, CDR2 SFDVKD. The CDR3 region is CATSDLYNEQFF. CDR3 coding DNA: TGTGCCACCAGTGATCTCTACAATGAGCAGTTCTTC.